The clone carrying this T cell receptor beta chain was seen repeatedly, ten times or more. Molecular barcoding with unique molecular identifiers was used for the TCRbeta library. TCRdb re-called the PCR reads with MiXCR, one entry per CDR3 protein. Here the sample spans under 850,000 distinct CDR3 sequences, over 10% being singletons. The data belong to a study of T-cell reconstitution after alpha-beta-depleted transplantation in children. The sample consisted of PBMCs, taken before TCRalphabeta/CD19-depleted stem cell transplant. The clonotype was recovered from a girl aged 2-9 years with congenital amegakaryocytic thrombocytopenia, due to receive a stem cell transplant.

Here the CDR3 DNA reads TGCAGTGCTGTGACTAGCGGGAGGCCAGATACGCAGTATTTT. It encodes CSAVTSGRPDTQYF. V usage is TRBV20-1 and J usage is TRBJ2-3; 13 bases align to TRBD2. Germline V lookup: CDR1 DFQATT, CDR2 SNEGSKA (reference sequence). The CDR3 spans 14 residues. Trimming cost V 5 bases and J 4 bases; bases outside gene matches: 3.